The 29 T cell receptor beta chains below were found in one sample sequenced in a study of PD-L1 blockade in urothelial cancer. The protocol was immunoSEQ multiplex PCR, while the TCRdb copy is restricted to in-frame clones and leaves out a portion. The sample contains fewer than 50,000 clones, 88% of which appear only once. Stated time point: pretreatment peripheral blood. The specimen comprised PBMCs, sampled around atezolizumab (anti-PD-L1) treatment. All receptors derive from a donor older than 35 with urothelial cancer.

The rearrangement uses TRBV11-2 and TRBJ2-3, with D perhaps TRBD1 (6 bases). The length of the CDR3 is 15 residues. CDR1 and CDR2 (germline): SGHAT, FQNNGV. V was trimmed by 5 bases and J by 2 bases, leaving 14 bases between them. In DNA form, the CDR3 reads TGTGCCAGCAGCAGATCCGGGACATCCACAGATACGCAGTATTTT. Translation gives CASSRSGTSTDTQYF.

The chain employs TRBV18 and TRBJ2-7; TRBD2 aligns across 8 bases. Germline V CDR1 and CDR2: KGHSH, LQKENI. The CDR3 is 14 residues long. After removal of 5 bases from V and 1 base from J, the junction contained 4 bases not matched to a gene. CDR3 sequence reads: CASSTGGGSYEQYF. The CDR3 DNA is TGTGCCAGCTCAACGGGGGGGGGTTCCTACGAGCAGTACTTC.

This chain joins TRBV11-2 and TRBJ1-4; D is unresolved. Germline assignment: CDR1 SGHAT and CDR2 FQNNGV. This CDR3 contains 14 residues. V lost 5 bases and J 4 bases, leaving 11 bases between the germline ends. CDR3 protein: CASSRGSLNEKLFF. In DNA form, the CDR3 reads TGTGCCAGCAGCCGCGGGTCCCTTAATGAAAAACTGTTTTTT.

The chain carries TRBV9 and TRBJ2-3, with D tentatively TRBD1 (6 bases). With 6 bases removed from V and 4 bases from J, the gap between germline ends came to 15 bases. Germline lookup yields CDR1 SGDLS and CDR2 YYNGEE. The CDR3 length is 14 residues. As DNA, the CDR3 is TGTGCCAGCAACACCCAATCAGGGGCAGATACGCAGTATTTT. Translating it yields CASNTQSGADTQYF.

This rearrangement joins TRBV29-1 to TRBJ2-7; TRBD1 is a possible D gene (6 bases). The germline V gene has CDR1 SQVTM and CDR2 ANQGSEA. This CDR3 has 11 amino acids. V was shortened by 7 bases and J by 2 bases, with 9 bases between the two germline ends. CDR3 loop: CSGGQTYEQYF. CDR3 nucleotides: TGCAGCGGAGGACAGACCTACGAGCAGTACTTC.

The chain recombines TRBV27 with TRBJ1-1; maybe TRBD1 (5 bases). Per germline, CDR1 MNHEY and CDR2 SMNVEV (reference sequence). The V gene lost 6 bases and the J gene lost 0 bases, with 14 bases spanning the gap. This CDR3 contains 15 residues. Here the CDR3 reads CASSLVGRMNTEAFF. CDR3 coding DNA: TGTGCCAGCAGCCTTGTGGGGCGGATGAACACTGAAGCTTTCTTT.

The V call is TRBV2, the J call TRBJ2-3, with TRBD1 as a possible D gene (5 bases). CDR3 length: 16 residues. V was cut by 3 bases and J by 0 bases, with 13 bases left in between. CDR1 and CDR2 (germline): SNHLY, FYNNEI. As DNA, the CDR3 is TGTGCCAGCAGTGAGGGGCCCACCCCCAGCACAGATACGCAGTATTTT. The encoded protein is CASSEGPTPSTDTQYF.

This sequence joins TRBV7-9 and TRBJ2-3; 7 positions match TRBD2. Germline CDR1 and CDR2: SEHNR and FQNEAQ (reference sequence). V was pared by 2 bases and J by 6 bases, with 2 bases of the junction left unmatched. This CDR3 contains 13 residues. CDR3 in DNA: TGTGCCAGCAGCTTAACTAGCGTCGATACGCAGTATTTT. Translation: CASSLTSVDTQYF.

The chain employs TRBV29-1 and TRBJ1-5, with 7 bases identical to TRBD1. CDR1 and CDR2 (germline): SQVTM, ANQGSEA. V was clipped by 5 bases and J by 2 bases; unmatched bases: 6. The CDR3 contains 14 residues. Here the CDR3 reads CSVRQGPGNQPQHF. For the CDR3, the DNA is TGCAGCGTTCGACAGGGCCCAGGCAATCAGCCCCAGCATTTT.

The gene calls are TRBV30 and TRBJ2-3; 9 bases line up with TRBD1. Germline CDR1 and CDR2: GTSNPN and SVGIG (reference sequence). The V segment lost 1 base and the J segment 3 bases; nucleotides outside the gene matches: 2. This CDR3 comprises 14 residues. The CDR3 DNA reads as TGTGCCTGGAGTGCTGGACAGGGGACAGATACGCAGTATTTT. It codes for CAWSAGQGTDTQYF. Full variable domain (outside the CDR3, taken from reference TRBV30 and TRBJ2-3): SQTIHQWPATLVQPVGSPLSLECTVEGTSNPNLYWYRQAAGRGLQLLFYSVGIGQISSEVPQNLSASRPQDRQFILSSKKLLLSDSGFYLCAWSAGQGTDTQYFGPGTRLTVL.

The gene calls are TRBV7-3 and TRBJ2-2; D not resolved. The germline V gene encodes CDR1 SGHTA and CDR2 FQGTGA. CDR3 length: 16 residues. Trimming removed 5 bases at V and 0 bases at J, with 13 bases between. In DNA, the CDR3 is TGTGCCAGCAGCCCCCGACTCCGCGCGAACACCGGGGAGCTGTTTTTT. The encoded protein is CASSPRLRANTGELFF.

This chain uses TRBV6-5 with TRBJ2-5; 8 nucleotides align to TRBD1. Germline V gives CDR1 MNHEY, CDR2 SVGAGI. Trimming took 6 bases from V and 2 from J; bases not matched to a gene: 8. The length of the CDR3 is 15 residues. Written as DNA, the CDR3 is TGTGCCAGCAGCCACGGACAGGGTCTACAAGAGACCCAGTACTTC. This translates into CASSHGQGLQETQYF.

Written as DNA, the CDR3 is TGTGCCAGCAGCCAACACGTGTCCGAGCAGTACTTC. Translated, it gives CASSQHVSEQYF. The rearrangement uses TRBV6-6 and TRBJ2-7; no reliable D call. This CDR3 has 12 residues. Trimming pared 6 bases from V and 6 bases from J, leaving 12 bases between. The germline CDR1 and CDR2 sequences are MNHNY and SVGAGI (reference sequence).

This clone was found a few times. The genes are TRBV5-6 and TRBJ1-4; 8 bases map to TRBD1. The ends lost 4 bases at V and 7 bases at J; junction bases unmatched: 6. Germline loops: CDR1 SGHDT, CDR2 YYEEEE. The CDR3 consists of 14 residues. This chain's CDR3 is CASSPTGGSEKLFF. Here the CDR3 DNA reads TGTGCCAGCAGCCCAACAGGGGGAAGTGAAAAACTGTTTTTT.

This clone occurred once. This chain connects TRBV11-3 to TRBJ2-7; weak D call: TRBD2 (6 bases). V was clipped by 5 bases and J by 0 bases, with 11 bases between them. The CDR3 length is 14 residues. Germline CDR1 is SGHNT and CDR2 is YENEEA. CDR3 in amino acids: CASSRRDSSYEQYF. In nucleotides, the CDR3 is TGTGCCAGCAGCCGCCGGGACTCCTCCTACGAGCAGTACTTC.

This chain connects TRBV15 to TRBJ2-3; TRBD2 is a possible D gene (5 bases). The germline CDR1 and CDR2 sequences are LNHNV and YYDKDF (reference sequence). Trimming cost V 6 bases and J 1 base, with 11 bases left between them. The CDR3 extends over 14 amino acids. CDR3 protein: CATRAGPGTDTQYF. CDR3 coding DNA: TGTGCCACCAGGGCGGGCCCCGGCACAGATACGCAGTATTTT.

The genes are TRBV29-1 and TRBJ2-7; D possibly corresponds to TRBD1 (5 bases). Between the trimmed V and J ends, which lost 4 bases and 3 bases, there was a span of 13 bases. Germline CDR1 reads SQVTM; CDR2 reads ANQGSEA. This CDR3 is 13 amino acids long. The CDR3 nucleotides read TGCAGCGTTGGGGGCAGGGCGGTCTACGAGCAGTACTTC. It encodes CSVGGRAVYEQYF.

As concerns this clone: This specimen includes other DNA sequences encoding the same CDR3. This chain links TRBV2 with TRBJ2-7; 9 positions match TRBD2. V lost 4 bases and J lost 4; bases outside the gene matches: 2. Per germline, CDR1 SNHLY and CDR2 FYNNEI. CDR3 length: 13 amino acids. CDR3: CASSVSGSYEQYF. Here the CDR3 DNA reads TGTGCCAGCAGTGTTAGCGGGAGTTACGAGCAGTACTTC.

This clone was recorded only once. CDR3 amino acids: CASSLGGRGGDTQYF. As DNA, the CDR3 is TGTGCCAGCAGCTTAGGGGGGAGAGGGGGAGATACGCAGTATTTT. The chain has TRBV13 and TRBJ2-3; maybe TRBD1 (6 bases). V was pared by 0 bases and J by 5 bases, with 12 bases between. The CDR3 loop spans 15 amino acids. Germline-derived CDR1 and CDR2 are PRHDT and FYEKMQ (reference sequence).

The J gene is TRBJ2-1, the V gene TRBV7-3, with TRBD2 identical over 9 bases. Trimming at V came to 5 bases and at J to 6 bases, leaving 11 bases not matched to a gene. This CDR3 has 16 residues. Germline lookup yields CDR1 SGHTA and CDR2 FQGTGA. CDR3 sequence (DNA): TGTGCCAGCAGCCCGATAGCGGGAGCCTCGACCAATGAGCAGTTCTTC. Translation: CASSPIAGASTNEQFF.

This chain connects TRBV6-1 to TRBJ1-5; no clear D. CDR1 is MNHNS and CDR2 is SASEGT in the germline V gene. CDR3 length: 14 amino acids. Between the trimmed V and J ends, which lost 5 bases and 0 bases, there was a span of 8 bases. CDR3 nucleotide sequence: TGTGCCAGCAGTCTTTCTAATAGCAATCAGCCCCAGCATTTT. It yields the protein CASSLSNSNQPQHF.

The chain recombines TRBV30 with TRBJ1-2; D is unresolved. This CDR3 has 12 residues. CDR1 and CDR2 from the germline V gene are GTSNPN and SVGIG (reference sequence). The V end lost 4 bases, the J end lost 5 bases, and 11 bases lay between the germline ends. Here the CDR3 reads CAWIGEVYGYTF. The CDR3 DNA follows: TGTGCCTGGATTGGGGAGGTTTATGGCTACACCTTC.

The chain employs TRBV7-9 and TRBJ1-2, with 7 bases matching TRBD1. This CDR3 is 17 amino acids long. Trimming removed 4 bases from V and 2 bases from J; junction bases left unmatched: 13. Germline V CDR1 and CDR2: SEHNR, FQNEAQ (reference sequence). The CDR3 DNA reads TGTGCCAGCAGCTCCCGATTGAAGGGGGCGCGGAACTATGGCTACACCTTC. It translates to CASSSRLKGARNYGYTF.

The chain is built from TRBV5-1 and TRBJ2-3, with 14 bases fitting TRBD2. The germline V gene encodes CDR1 SGHRS and CDR2 YFSETQ. The CDR3 consists of 16 residues. Unmatched junction bases numbered 2, after V lost 4 bases and J lost 1 base. The chain's CDR3 is CASSPGLAGGTDTQYF. The CDR3 region has the DNA TGCGCCAGCAGCCCGGGACTAGCGGGAGGCACAGATACGCAGTATTTT.

The chain links TRBV7-2 to TRBJ1-3; 7 bases are a match to TRBD1. Losses at the gene ends were 5 bases for V and 3 bases for J; bases not matched to a gene: 10. From germline, CDR1 is SGHTA and CDR2 FQGNSA. The CDR3 sequence is 16 residues long. The CDR3 DNA is TGTGCCAGCAGCCCTGACAGGGTCGGTGGTGGAAACACCATATATTTT. Protein product: CASSPDRVGGGNTIYF.

The genes are TRBV5-4 and TRBJ1-3; 7 nucleotides match TRBD1. Per the germline V gene, CDR1 is SGHNT and CDR2 is YYREEE (reference sequence). This CDR3 has 15 residues. V trimming: 4 bases; J trimming: 2 bases; junction bases outside the gene matches: 6. CDR3 sequence reads: CASSDMGTAGNTIYF. The CDR3 coding sequence is TGTGCCAGCAGCGACATGGGGACAGCTGGAAACACCATATATTTT.

The chain's CDR3 is CASSQAIPPRVGEQFF. In DNA, the CDR3 is TGCGCCAGCAGCCAAGCAATCCCCCCCAGGGTTGGGGAGCAGTTCTTC. The chain uses TRBV4-1 and TRBJ2-1, with D possibly matching TRBD1 (5 bases). Germline loops: CDR1 MGHRA, CDR2 YSYEKL. Trimming shortened V by 1 base and J by 10 bases, and 20 bases separated the two germline ends. The CDR3 extends over 16 amino acids.

This clone was detected only a few times. The J gene is TRBJ2-1, the V gene TRBV2; TRBD2 matches 7 bases. Germline assignment: CDR1 SNHLY and CDR2 FYNNEI. The CDR3 runs 15 residues. V was pared by 6 bases and J by 4 bases, with 9 bases of the junction left unmatched. The DNA of the CDR3 is TGTGCCAGCAGCCCGATGGGGGAGGGGTACAATGAGCAGTTCTTC. This translates into CASSPMGEGYNEQFF.

This clone was observed a handful of times. The gene calls are TRBV5-1 and TRBJ1-2; D is ambiguous. This CDR3 region has 13 residues. Germline values: CDR1 SGHRS, CDR2 YFSETQ. The V gene lost 1 base and the J gene lost 5 bases, with 9 bases spanning the gap. The CDR3 DNA reads TGCGCCAGCAGCTTGTCACTGCCATATGGCTACACCTTC. Protein product: CASSLSLPYGYTF.